Below, 11 T cell receptor beta chains from the same sample are listed, as sequenced in a study of OX40 agonist ivuxolimab in advanced cancers. Receptor amplification or capture employed the immunoSEQ multiplex PCR assay. TCRdb carries this immuneACCESS record with in-frame sequences only. Its versions omit some clonotypes, under half of them owing to an unresolved V gene in the studies checked, with the rest unexplained. Here the sample has roughly 40,000 clones; about 81% occur a single time. The ten biggest clones cover over 2.5% of the sample. Sequenced material: CD4+ or CD8+ T cells sorted from blood, taken in a trial of the OX40 agonist ivuxolimab. The receptors derive from an adult with an advanced solid tumor such as melanoma, head and neck, liver or kidney cancer.

The CDR3 here is CASSLRPMNTEAFF. CDR3 bases: TGCGCCAGCAGCTTGAGGCCGATGAACACTGAAGCTTTCTTT. The genes are TRBV5-1 and TRBJ1-1, with D unresolved. CDR1 is SGHRS, CDR2 YFSETQ, per germline. Trimming left V 1 base short and J 0 bases short, with 7 bases between. This CDR3 has 14 residues.

The J gene is TRBJ1-2, the V gene TRBV7-9, with D perhaps TRBD1 (5 bases). V was trimmed by 2 bases and J by 1 base, leaving 14 bases between them. The CDR3 runs to 16 residues. Germline-derived CDR1 and CDR2 are SEHNR and FQNEAQ (reference sequence). CDR3 DNA: TGTGCCAGCAGCTTATTGGACAAGCTCCTTAACTATGGCTACACCTTC. Translated, it gives CASSLLDKLLNYGYTF. The full variable domain, completed using reference TRBV7-9 and TRBJ1-2, is DTGVSQNPRHKITKRGQNVTFRCDPISEHNRLYWYRQTLGQGPEFLTYFQNEAQLEKSRLLSDRFSAERPKGSFSTLEIQRTEQGDSAMYLCASSLLDKLLNYGYTFGSGTRLTVV.

Here the CDR3 reads CASSVFGTQYNEQFF. In nucleotides, the CDR3 is TGTGCCAGCAGCGTTTTCGGGACTCAATACAATGAGCAGTTCTTC. The rearrangement links TRBV9 to TRBJ2-1, with D possibly matching TRBD2 (6 bases). CDR1 is SGDLS, CDR2 YYNGEE, per germline. The CDR3 extends over 15 amino acids. V lost 2 bases and J lost 4, with 13 bases in between.

V is TRBV7-9 and J is TRBJ1-5, with no clear D. Trimming took off 3 bases at V and 7 bases at J, with 10 bases between the two ends. The CDR3 length is 13 residues. CDR1 and CDR2 (germline): SEHNR, FQNEAQ (reference sequence). CDR3 residues: CASSLQEQQPQHF. The CDR3 nucleotides are TGTGCCAGCAGCTTGCAGGAACAGCAGCCCCAGCATTTT.

The CDR3 sequence: CASSLFAGGASYEQYF. CDR3 bases: TGCGCCAGCAGCTTGTTTGCTGGGGGGGCCTCCTACGAGCAGTACTTC. The chain is built from TRBV5-1 and TRBJ2-7, with D maybe TRBD2 (7 bases). This CDR3 spans 16 amino acids. Germline V gene sequence: CDR1 SGHRS, CDR2 YFSETQ. The V and J ends lost 1 base and 0 bases respectively, with 14 bases between them. The full variable domain, rest sourced from reference TRBV5-1 and TRBJ2-7, is KAGVTQTPRYLIKTRGQQVTLSCSPISGHRSVSWYQQTPGQGLQFLFEYFSETQRNKGNFPGRFSGRQFSNSRSEMNVSTLELGDSALYLCASSLFAGGASYEQYFGPGTRLTVT.

V and J are TRBV2 and TRBJ2-1; a weak D match, TRBD1 (5 bases). From germline, CDR1 is SNHLY and CDR2 FYNNEI. Trimming removed 6 bases at V and 6 bases at J, with 12 bases between. The CDR3 extends over 13 amino acids. CDR3 in amino acids: CASRGTGANEQFF. CDR3 nucleotides: TGTGCCAGCAGGGGAACAGGCGCCAATGAGCAGTTCTTC.

In regard to this clone: This CDR3 is missing its conserved last phenylalanine or tryptophan, likely due to a read error. The limits of the CDR3 on the DNA are not certain, so only TCRdb's listed CDR3 is given. The rearrangement uses TRBV30 and TRBJ2-7; the table names TRBD1, a call not compared with the DNA. Germline CDR1 is GTSNPN and CDR2 is SVGIG (reference sequence). Including both end residues, the CDR3 is 12 amino acids long. The CDR3 loop reads CAWSVYPDRRLD.

The rearrangement uses TRBV5-1 and TRBJ2-1, with D tentatively TRBD1 (6 bases). Trimming left V 3 bases short and J 5 bases short, with 9 bases between. CDR3 size: 13 residues. Germline V gene lookup returns CDR1 SGHRS and CDR2 YFSETQ. CDR3 region: CASSYGQNNEQFF. The DNA for the CDR3 is TGCGCCAGCAGCTACGGACAGAACAATGAGCAGTTCTTC.

CDR3 in amino acids: CASSFPRAIRAGELFF. DNA for the CDR3: TGTGCCAGCAGCTTCCCCCGCGCAATAAGGGCCGGGGAGCTGTTTTTT. The chain has TRBV7-8 and TRBJ2-2; D not certain. Trimming took off 3 bases at V and 6 bases at J, with 17 bases between the two ends. This CDR3 is built from 16 residues. Per the germline V gene, CDR1 is SGHVS and CDR2 is FQNEAQ. Variable domain in full (rest from reference TRBV7-8 and TRBJ2-2): GAGVSQSPRYKVAKRGQDVALRCDPISGHVSLFWYQQALGQGPEFLTYFQNEAQLDKSGLPSDRFFAERPEGSVSTLKIQRTQQEDSAVYLCASSFPRAIRAGELFFGEGSRLTVL.

V and J are TRBV13 and TRBJ2-1; 10 bases fit TRBD2. This CDR3 has 15 residues. The ends lost 5 bases at V and 4 bases at J; junction bases unmatched: 5. Germline lookup yields CDR1 PRHDT and CDR2 FYEKMQ (reference sequence). The CDR3 bases are TGTGCCAGCAGCCTAGCGGGAGAGGGTTACAATGAGCAGTTCTTC. Translation gives CASSLAGEGYNEQFF.

This clone has more than one count but fewer than ten. V is TRBV27 and J is TRBJ2-7; 7 positions match TRBD1. CDR1 and CDR2 from the germline V gene are MNHEY and SMNVEV (reference sequence). J was trimmed by 3 bases and V by 3 bases; bases with no gene match: 2. The CDR3 runs to 13 residues. CDR3 in DNA: TGTGCCAGCAGTTTGTACAGGGGCTACGAGCAGTACTTC. Its protein is CASSLYRGYEQYF.